This T cell receptor (beta chain) originates from a study of blood T cell repertoires in COVID-19. Across the whole study: PBMCs, B-cell-depleted T cells, or T cells were the source of the cDNA or gDNA that made up the material.

How the authors handled the data: It was from reference gene primer amplification that nucleated cell counts were estimated. Sequencing used immunoSEQ multiplex PCR; TCRdb keeps in-frame clones, though not all of them. The DNA gave D and trimming, while V, J and clone size come from that table. The sample contains about 140,000 clones, approximately 80% of which appear only once. This CDR3 has 13 residues. Per the germline V gene, CDR1 is SQVTM and CDR2 is ANQGSEA. Trimming pared 7 bases from V and 8 bases from J, leaving 17 bases between. The origin of this receptor is a human donor in a cohort sampled during active COVID-19. The material sequenced was peripheral blood. The chain recombines TRBV29-1 with TRBJ1-4; a possible D gene is TRBD1 (6 bases). CDR3 region: CSAARGVGEKLFF. DNA for the CDR3: TGCAGCGCTGCCAGGGGCGTGGGGGAAAAACTGTTTTTT.